Each of the 32 T cell receptor beta chains below was sequenced from the same sample in a study of response to subunit inactivated influenza vaccine. One entry per CDR3 protein, called by TCRdb with MiXCR from the RT-PCR reads. The sample has hundreds of thousands of distinct CDR3 sequences, around 13% seen once. Material: PBMCs from blood, obtained around 14 days before vaccination. Receptor source: a man aged 45 to 65 who received an inactivated influenza vaccine.

The chain joins TRBV7-8 to TRBJ2-2; D is tentatively TRBD1 or TRBD2 (5 bases each). This CDR3 is 15 amino acids long. With 5 bases removed from V and 2 bases from J, the gap between germline ends came to 12 bases. From germline, CDR1 is SGHVS and CDR2 FQNEAQ. The CDR3 DNA reads as TGTGCCAGCAGCGGACGGGACGTCAACACCGGGGAGCTGTTTTTT. Translated, it gives CASSGRDVNTGELFF.

This clonotype was found a few times. This chain links TRBV3-1 with TRBJ1-6; D perhaps matches TRBD1 (5 bases). The V end was cut by 8 bases, the J end by 7 bases, with 15 bases between. The CDR3 sequence is 14 residues long. Germline V gene data show CDR1 as LGHDT and CDR2 as YNNKEL (reference sequence). CDR3 in amino acids: CASGEFGGNSPLHF. The CDR3 DNA is TGTGCCAGCGGCGAATTTGGGGGGAATTCACCCCTCCACTTT.

The sample holds many counts of this clonotype. The V and J genes are TRBV6-2 or TRBV6-3 and TRBJ1-1; D remains unclear. The V and J ends lost 2 bases and 0 bases respectively, with 13 bases between them. The CDR3 totals 16 residues. The germline gives CDR1 MNHEY, CDR2 SVGEGT. The CDR3: CASSYLPVGMNTEAFF. CDR3 nucleotide sequence: TGTGCCAGCAGTTACCTCCCCGTAGGGATGAACACTGAAGCTTTCTTT.

CDR3 sequence reads: CASSRSGGLNYGYTF. In DNA form, the CDR3 reads TGTGCCAGCAGCCGCAGTGGGGGCTTAAACTATGGCTACACCTTC. V is TRBV12-3 or TRBV12-4 and J is TRBJ1-2; maybe TRBD1 (6 bases). Trimming took 6 bases from V and 2 from J, leaving 16 bases between them. This CDR3 contains 15 residues.

This clonotype was picked up a small number of times. The chain employs TRBV20-1 and TRBJ2-1; 7 positions match TRBD2. The CDR3 contains 14 residues. The germline V gene encodes CDR1 DFQATT and CDR2 SNEGSKA (reference sequence). J was trimmed by 7 bases and V by 3 bases; bases with no gene match: 9. CDR3 sequence: CSASRGGMGNEQFF. CDR3 bases: TGCAGTGCTAGTAGGGGAGGGATGGGAAATGAGCAGTTCTTC.

This chain links TRBV5-1 with TRBJ2-3, with 9 bases aligning to TRBD1. The J segment lost 2 bases and the V segment lost 0 bases, leaving 1 base of the junction unmatched. The CDR3 totals 15 residues. CDR1 is SGHRS and CDR2 is YFSETQ in the germline V gene. Written as DNA, the CDR3 is TGCGCCAGCAGCTTGGCACAGGGGGCCACAGATACGCAGTATTTT. As protein: CASSLAQGATDTQYF.

This clonotype has a handful of counts. The chain carries TRBV6-2 or TRBV6-3 and TRBJ1-5, with D hard to call. The CDR3 spans 14 residues. CDR1 and CDR2 from the germline V gene are MNHEY and SVGEGT. Trimming stripped 4 bases from V and 0 bases from J, with 7 bases between. CDR3 sequence (DNA): TGTGCCAGCAGTTCCCTCCTTAGCAATCAGCCCCAGCATTTT. Protein product: CASSSLLSNQPQHF.

This clonotype was detected ten times or more. This chain connects TRBV7-9 to TRBJ2-5; TRBD2 aligns across 9 bases. V gave up 1 base and J gave up 5 bases; unmatched junction bases: 5. The CDR3 contains 15 residues. The germline gives CDR1 SEHNR, CDR2 FQNEAQ (reference sequence). DNA for the CDR3: TGTGCCAGCAGCTTAGAGGCGGGGGGGCCGGAGACCCAGTACTTC. This encodes CASSLEAGGPETQYF.

A few counts support this clonotype. V usage is TRBV27 and J usage is TRBJ1-1; 7 bases are shared with TRBD1. The J segment lost 1 base and the V segment lost 0 bases, leaving 2 bases of the junction unmatched. Per the germline V gene, CDR1 is MNHEY and CDR2 is SMNVEV (reference sequence). CDR3 length equals 15 residues. The CDR3 here is CASSLSRGTNTEAFF. For the CDR3, the DNA is TGTGCCAGCAGTTTATCCAGGGGGACGAACACTGAAGCTTTCTTT.

This clonotype turned up a few times. The chain couples TRBV24-1 to TRBJ2-3; a weak D match, TRBD1 (6 bases). Germline V gene lookup returns CDR1 KGHDR and CDR2 SFDVKD. The CDR3 is 12 residues long. Trimming cost V 10 bases and J 0 bases, with 7 bases left between them. The CDR3 is CATGQSTDTQYF. CDR3 bases: TGTGCCACTGGACAGAGCACAGATACGCAGTATTTT.

This clonotype was seen at least ten times. The chain links TRBV12-3 or TRBV12-4 to TRBJ1-6; D unresolved. The CDR3 totals 12 residues. V lost 8 bases to trimming and J lost 11 bases, with 13 bases between them. CDR3: CASPIRIPPLHF. The CDR3 DNA reads as TGTGCCAGCCCAATCCGGATCCCACCCCTCCACTTT.

V and J are TRBV10-3 and TRBJ2-5; a possible D gene is TRBD2 (6 bases). V was pared by 4 bases and J by 2 bases, with 8 bases between. The CDR3 loop spans 13 amino acids. Germline V gives CDR1 ENHRY, CDR2 SYGVKD. The CDR3 loop reads CAISGGGQETQYF. CDR3 sequence (DNA): TGTGCCATCAGTGGGGGAGGACAAGAGACCCAGTACTTC.

The chain carries TRBV19 and TRBJ2-1, with 7 nucleotides matching TRBD2. V was clipped by 3 bases and J by 6 bases; unmatched bases: 8. The CDR3 length is 15 residues. The V gene's germline CDR1 is LNHDA and CDR2 SQIVND (reference sequence). The CDR3 DNA follows: TGTGCCAGTAGTATCTCCTCTGGGGGGGGCAATGAGCAGTTCTTC. Its translation: CASSISSGGGNEQFF.

The J gene is TRBJ1-1, the V gene TRBV20-1; D call uncertain. The CDR3 runs 14 residues. Trimming shortened V by 1 base and J by 7 bases, and 16 bases separated the two germline ends. Per germline, CDR1 DFQATT and CDR2 SNEGSKA (reference sequence). The chain's CDR3 is CSARVRSLLGEAFF. Written as DNA, the CDR3 is TGCAGTGCTAGAGTTAGGTCCCTGTTGGGTGAAGCTTTCTTT.

This clonotype was detected a few times. The chain uses TRBV7-8 and TRBJ2-1, with 12 bases fitting TRBD2. Germline CDR1 SGHVS, CDR2 FQNEAQ. This CDR3 contains 16 residues. J lost 1 base, V lost 4 bases, and 2 bases had no gene match. The CDR3 DNA follows: TGTGCCAGCAGCTATGGACTAGCGGGGTCCTACAATGAGCAGTTCTTC. It specifies CASSYGLAGSYNEQFF.

This clonotype was seen only a few times. The chain carries TRBV3-1 and TRBJ2-7; D might be TRBD2 (6 bases). Germline V lookup: CDR1 LGHDT, CDR2 YNNKEL (reference sequence). Trimming pared 1 base from V and 2 bases from J, leaving 9 bases between. CDR3 length: 14 amino acids. The CDR3 coding sequence is TGTGCCAGCAGCCAAGTGGAGGGTCCCTACGAGCAGTACTTC. Its protein product is CASSQVEGPYEQYF.

The rearrangement uses TRBV12-3 or TRBV12-4 and TRBJ2-1, with 10 bases that match TRBD2. Unmatched junction bases numbered 4, after V lost 6 bases and J lost 8 bases. The CDR3 has 13 amino acids. The CDR3 DNA is TGTGCCAGCAGGCTAGCGGGAGAGCATGAGCAGTTCTTC. Amino acids: CASRLAGEHEQFF.

This clonotype was seen a few times. This rearrangement joins TRBV13 to TRBJ2-1; no definite D call. The CDR3 is made up of 13 amino acids. Germline values: CDR1 PRHDT, CDR2 FYEKMQ (reference sequence). Trimming took off 2 bases at V and 13 bases at J, with 15 bases between the two ends. The CDR3, as DNA: TGTGCCAGCAGCTTACCCTCCGCGGAGCAACAGTTCTTC. It encodes CASSLPSAEQQFF. Full variable domain (rest looked up from reference TRBV13 and TRBJ2-1): AAGVIQSPRHLIKEKRETATLKCYPIPRHDTVYWYQQGPGQDPQFLISFYEKMQSDKGSIPDRFSAQQFSDYHSELNMSSLELGDSALYFCASSLPSAEQQFFGPGTRLTVL.

This clonotype was seen ten or more times. The chain couples TRBV9 to TRBJ2-2, with D tentatively TRBD2 (6 bases). Between the trimmed V and J ends, which lost 3 bases and 7 bases, there was a span of 19 bases. The CDR3 consists of 16 residues. Germline loops: CDR1 SGDLS, CDR2 YYNGEE. The CDR3 bases are TGTGCCAGCAGCGCGGACGGGACTCTCAACGTCGGGGAGCTGTTTTTT. Translation: CASSADGTLNVGELFF.

This chain joins TRBV28 and TRBJ2-4, with 8 bases identical to TRBD2. J gave up 0 bases and V 5 bases, and 6 bases lay outside the gene matches. The CDR3 runs 16 residues. In germline, CDR1 is MDHEN, CDR2 SYDVKM. CDR3 amino acids: CASSTRGGLAKNIQYF. In DNA form, the CDR3 reads TGTGCCAGCAGTACCCGCGGGGGGCTAGCCAAAAACATTCAGTACTTC. Together with reference TRBV28 and TRBJ2-4, the CDR3 gives the full variable domain: DVKVTQSSRYLVKRTGEKVFLECVQDMDHENMFWYRQDPGLGLRLIYFSYDVKMKEKGDIPEGYSVSREKKERFSLILESASTNQTSMYLCASSTRGGLAKNIQYFGAGTRLSVL.

The chain links TRBV10-3 to TRBJ2-1; TRBD2 is a possible D gene (5 bases). This CDR3 is 11 amino acids long. Germline CDR1 is ENHRY and CDR2 is SYGVKD. V lost 2 bases and J 10 bases, leaving 6 bases between the germline ends. CDR3 DNA sequence: TGTGCCATCAGTGAGCGGGAAGAGCAGTTCTTC. Its translation: CAISEREEQFF.

This clonotype was counted at least ten times. The chain couples TRBV4-1 to TRBJ1-1; D is unclear. Germline assignment: CDR1 MGHRA and CDR2 YSYEKL. This CDR3 is 16 amino acids long. Between the trimmed V and J ends, which lost 0 bases and 0 bases, there was a span of 11 bases. In DNA form, the CDR3 reads TGCGCCAGCAGCCAAGATTTGCGGTACATGAACACTGAAGCTTTCTTT. Translation gives CASSQDLRYMNTEAFF.

This clonotype was counted between two and nine times. The chain couples TRBV6-1 to TRBJ1-1; 8 nucleotides agree with TRBD1. Germline loops: CDR1 MNHNS, CDR2 SASEGT. The J segment lost 4 bases and the V segment lost 4 bases, leaving 8 bases of the junction unmatched. The CDR3 covers 15 residues. The CDR3 is CASSARTGRFTEAFF. The CDR3 coding sequence is TGTGCCAGCAGTGCACGGACAGGGAGATTCACTGAAGCTTTCTTT.

This clonotype showed up just once. The V and J genes are TRBV5-1 and TRBJ2-1; 9 bases fit TRBD2. This CDR3 contains 14 residues. V shed 1 base and J 7 bases; nucleotides not matched to a gene: 3. Germline CDR1 is SGHRS and CDR2 is YFSETQ. The CDR3 loop is CASSLRAGGNEQFF. Written as DNA, the CDR3 is TGCGCCAGCAGCTTGCGAGCGGGGGGAAATGAGCAGTTCTTC.

The rearrangement links TRBV7-6 to TRBJ2-7; 15 nucleotides match TRBD2. The CDR3 is made up of 16 amino acids. CDR1 is SGHVS and CDR2 is FNYEAQ in the germline V gene. V lost 5 bases and J lost 2; bases outside the gene matches: 4. Here the CDR3 DNA reads TGTGCCAGCAGCCCACGGACTAGCGGGGGGGCCTACGAGCAGTACTTC. Translated, it gives CASSPRTSGGAYEQYF.

This clonotype was detected a few times. This chain links TRBV12-3 or TRBV12-4 with TRBJ2-3; a weak D match, TRBD2 (6 bases). The CDR3 extends over 16 amino acids. V shed 6 bases and J shed 7 bases, with 23 bases lying between them. In nucleotides, the CDR3 is TGTGCCAGCAGCTACCCGGGACTTCGCTTGGGGAATACGCAGTATTTT. Translating it yields CASSYPGLRLGNTQYF.

This clonotype was detected only once. The gene calls are TRBV11-2 and TRBJ2-3; D not certain. Per the germline V gene, CDR1 is SGHAT and CDR2 is FQNNGV. V was clipped by 0 bases and J by 5 bases, with 18 bases between them. This CDR3 has 17 residues. CDR3 region: CASSLEFRLTNEDTQYF. CDR3 coding DNA: TGTGCCAGCAGCTTAGAGTTTCGGCTGACCAACGAAGATACGCAGTATTTT.

The chain is built from TRBV27 and TRBJ1-1, with 9 bases matching TRBD1. The germline V gene encodes CDR1 MNHEY and CDR2 SMNVEV (reference sequence). This CDR3 region has 14 residues. V lost 7 bases and J lost 3; bases outside the gene matches: 6. In DNA, the CDR3 is TGTGCCAGCAAACCCGGGACAGGGTACACTGAAGCTTTCTTT. This codes for CASKPGTGYTEAFF.

J is TRBJ1-2 and V is TRBV12-1; the DNA was not compared with TRBD1, the D call given in the table. TRBV12-1 is shown as a pseudogene. This CDR3 region has 15 residues. This CDR3 reads CASSLGQGYGYGYTF. The CDR3 DNA is TGTGCCAGCAGCTTGGGACAGGGGTACGGCTATGGCTACACCTTC.

J is TRBJ1-2 and V is TRBV27; 7 nucleotides line up with TRBD1. Per germline, CDR1 MNHEY and CDR2 SMNVEV (reference sequence). With V trimmed by 4 bases and J by 5 bases, 7 bases remained unmatched. CDR3 length: 14 residues. The CDR3 DNA reads TGTGCCAGCAGTTCCAGACAGGGACCTTATGGCTACACCTTC. Translating gives CASSSRQGPYGYTF.

This clonotype showed up just a few times. The V call is TRBV12-3 or TRBV12-4, the J call TRBJ2-3; the D gene is possibly TRBD1 (5 bases). V lost 4 bases and J lost 3, with 8 bases in between. The CDR3 runs 13 residues. CDR3: CASSSGLTDTQYF. The CDR3 DNA is TGTGCCAGCAGTTCAGGGTTAACAGATACGCAGTATTTT.

This clonotype turned up a few times. J is TRBJ1-1 and V is TRBV10-3, with no clear D. Germline V gene lookup returns CDR1 ENHRY and CDR2 SYGVKD. The CDR3 extends over 13 amino acids. The ends were cut back, 10 bases at V and 0 bases at J, with 12 bases in the middle. The chain's CDR3 is CARRMDLNTEAFF. CDR3 bases: TGTGCCAGAAGGATGGATTTGAACACTGAAGCTTTCTTT.